The 15 T cell receptor beta chains presented below share a single source sample, sequenced in a study of cytomegalovirus exposure and HLA in healthy donors. Produced via immunoSEQ multiplex PCR; TCRdb's table is partial and in-frame only. The table shows over 250,000 clones, with roughly 85% occurring only once. The sequencing input was PBMCs. All receptors derive from a woman aged 18-30 years in good health and CMV-seronegative.

The chain carries TRBV7-2 and TRBJ2-7; a possible D gene is TRBD2 (7 bases). Germline lookup yields CDR1 SGHTA and CDR2 FQGNSA. The CDR3 contains 15 residues. V dropped 4 bases and J dropped 0 bases, with 13 bases sitting between them. CDR3 sequence (DNA): TGTGCCAGCAGCTGGGGGGGCGGGAGCTCCTACGAGCAGTACTTC. Protein sequence: CASSWGGGSSYEQYF.

The chain uses TRBV5-4 and TRBJ2-5; D possibly corresponds to TRBD2 (6 bases). Trimming removed 0 bases from V and 1 base from J, with 16 bases in between. CDR3 length equals 17 residues. Germline V gene sequence: CDR1 SGHNT, CDR2 YYREEE (reference sequence). The CDR3 nucleotides are TGTGCCAGCAGCTTGGCTATTGGAGCGGGTCGCCAAGAGACCCAGTACTTC. Translating gives CASSLAIGAGRQETQYF.

The chain employs TRBV19 and TRBJ1-5; possibly TRBD1 for D (6 bases). The CDR3 is 13 residues long. Trimming removed 4 bases at V and 7 bases at J, with 11 bases between. The V gene's germline CDR1 is LNHDA and CDR2 SQIVND (reference sequence). CDR3 bases: TGTGCCAGTAGTACAGGGGTGGGGCAGCCCCAGCATTTT. Translating gives CASSTGVGQPQHF.

This clone was observed once. V gene TRBV7-2 combines with J gene TRBJ1-2, with unresolved D. The CDR3 is made up of 14 amino acids. Germline assignment: CDR1 SGHTA and CDR2 FQGNSA. V lost 1 base to trimming and J lost 4 bases, with 10 bases between them. CDR3 sequence (DNA): TGTGCCAGCAGCTTAGGGAGTAGCGGCTATGGCTACACCTTC. Encoded protein: CASSLGSSGYGYTF.

The chain couples TRBV28 to TRBJ1-4; D is unclear. Trimming removed 3 bases from V and 4 bases from J, with 12 bases in between. The CDR3 has 15 residues. In germline, CDR1 is MDHEN, CDR2 SYDVKM. The CDR3 spells CASSLWASYNEKLFF. Written as DNA, the CDR3 is TGTGCCAGCAGTTTGTGGGCCAGTTATAATGAAAAACTGTTTTTT.

J is TRBJ2-2 and V is TRBV11-2, with 10 bases identical to TRBD1. J gave up 7 bases and V 1 base, and 6 bases lay outside the gene matches. The CDR3 is made up of 16 amino acids. Per germline, CDR1 SGHAT and CDR2 FQNNGV. In DNA, the CDR3 is TGTGCCAGCAGCTTAGGACAGGGGGCGCGGAACGGGGAGCTGTTTTTT. Translating it yields CASSLGQGARNGELFF.

This chain connects TRBV6-5 to TRBJ2-3, with 10 nucleotides matching TRBD2. After removal of 1 base from V and 1 base from J, the junction contained 2 bases not matched to a gene. Germline V lookup: CDR1 MNHEY, CDR2 SVGAGI. This CDR3 has 16 amino acids. The CDR3 loop is CASSYWSGGGTDTQYF. The CDR3 region has the DNA TGTGCCAGCAGTTACTGGAGCGGGGGGGGCACAGATACGCAGTATTTT.

The V call is TRBV10-1, the J call TRBJ2-1; TRBD2 agrees at 7 bases. V lost 7 bases, J lost 7 bases, and 7 bases stayed unmatched. Germline V gene sequence: CDR1 WNHNN, CDR2 SYGVQD (reference sequence). The CDR3 sequence is 13 residues long. For the CDR3, the DNA is TGCGCCAGCATTGGCGGGAGCGGGAATGAGCAGTTCTTC. It encodes CASIGGSGNEQFF.

This clone was counted a few times. This sequence joins TRBV6-4 and TRBJ1-6; TRBD1 might be the D (5 bases). CDR3 length equals 11 residues. Germline lookup yields CDR1 MRHNA and CDR2 SNTAGT. V was clipped by 3 bases and J by 14 bases, with 8 bases between them. The CDR3 DNA follows: TGTGCCAGCAGTGAAGGAGGGGCCCTCCACTTT. Translating gives CASSEGGALHF.

The CDR3, as DNA: TGTGCCAGCAGTGAAGGGACAGGTCAAGAAAAACTGTTTTTT. Residues: CASSEGTGQEKLFF. J is TRBJ1-4 and V is TRBV25-1; 8 bases align to TRBD1. Germline lookup yields CDR1 MGHDK and CDR2 SYGVNS. V lost 2 bases to trimming and J lost 8 bases; unmatched junction nucleotides: 4. CDR3 length: 14 residues.

This clone was observed once. This chain uses TRBV6-6 with TRBJ1-6; no clear D. The CDR3 has 14 amino acids. The germline CDR1 and CDR2 sequences are MNHNY and SVGAGI (reference sequence). Trimming shortened V by 2 bases and J by 2 bases, and 4 bases separated the two germline ends. This CDR3 reads CASSYGPYNSPLHF. DNA for the CDR3: TGTGCCAGCAGTTACGGCCCCTATAATTCACCCCTCCACTTT.

The V gene is TRBV2, the J gene TRBJ1-1; TRBD1 matches 8 bases. The CDR3 spans 14 residues. The junction had 4 bases not matched to a gene; V was cut back by 4 bases and J by 3 bases. The V gene's germline CDR1 is SNHLY and CDR2 FYNNEI. In DNA, the CDR3 is TGTGCCAGCAGTGCCAGGGGGCCCGACACTGAAGCTTTCTTT. Translating it yields CASSARGPDTEAFF.

This clone is a singleton in its sample. The J gene is TRBJ1-1, the V gene TRBV18; D unclear. This CDR3 is 14 amino acids long. V lost 2 bases and J 1 base, leaving 8 bases between the germline ends. The germline V gene encodes CDR1 KGHSH and CDR2 LQKENI. Here the CDR3 reads CASSPNLENTEAFF. The CDR3 DNA reads TGTGCCAGCTCACCAAACCTAGAGAACACTGAAGCTTTCTTT. The complete variable domain, with remaining parts taken from reference TRBV18 and TRBJ1-1, reads NAGVMQNPRHLVRRRGQEARLRCSPMKGHSHVYWYRQLPEEGLKFMVYLQKENIIDESGMPKERFSAEFPKEGPSILRIQQVVRGDSAAYFCASSPNLENTEAFFGQGTRLTVV.

The CDR3 here is CASSPGTSASYEQYF. CDR3 nucleotides: TGCGCCAGCAGTCCCGGGACTAGCGCCTCCTACGAGCAGTACTTC. The rearrangement joins TRBV10-1 to TRBJ2-7; 10 bases agree with TRBD2. Germline values: CDR1 WNHNN, CDR2 SYGVQD (reference sequence). The CDR3 has 15 amino acids. Trimming cost V 5 bases and J 0 bases; bases outside gene matches: 4.

The CDR3 spells CASSTPLSYEQYF. In DNA, the CDR3 is TGTGCCAGTAGTACCCCCCTTTCCTACGAGCAGTACTTC. The V and J genes are TRBV19 and TRBJ2-7; D gene unclear. From germline, CDR1 is LNHDA and CDR2 SQIVND (reference sequence). The CDR3 is 13 amino acids. Deletions cut 4 bases from V and 1 base from J, with 8 bases between.